These T cell receptor beta chains were read from a single sample in a study of long-term antiretroviral therapy in people with HIV. The protocol was immunoSEQ multiplex PCR, while the TCRdb copy is restricted to in-frame clones and leaves out a portion. The sample carries more than 35,000 clones, 80% recorded once. Here the sequenced sample was unsorted PBMCs, taken 1.5 years after starting antiretroviral therapy. These receptors came from a young man with HIV. The CDR3 runs from the conserved cysteine through the conserved F or W. The D gene is left open where the match is weak. Clone sizes are given selectively: once, few, many, or a class where the clone is expanded.

V gene	clone size	J gene	D gene	CDR3 DNA	CDR3 protein
TRBV7-2	.	TRBJ2-7	.	TGTGCCAGCAGCTCAACTTCGGCCCCCCGCGAGCAGTACTTC	CASSSTSAPREQYF
TRBV6-1	.	TRBJ2-7	.	TGTGCCAGCAGTGGGAGACAGGAACATTTCTCCTACGAGCAGTACTTC	CASSGRQEHFSYEQYF
TRBV2	.	TRBJ1-4	TRBD1	TGTGCCAGCAGTAGTCCGGGACAGGGAGGCGAAAAACTGTTTTTT	CASSSPGQGGEKLFF
TRBV5-1	few	TRBJ2-5	.	TGCGCTAGCAAGGGGAATTTGGAGACCCAGTACTTC	CASKGNLETQYF
TRBV5-1	.	TRBJ2-1	TRBD2	TGCGCCAGCAGCAGTAGCGGGAGAACCTACAATGAGCAGTTCTTC	CASSSSGRTYNEQFF
TRBV14	.	TRBJ2-3	TRBD2	TGTGCCAGCAGCCAAACGTGGGGAGGGGCAGATACGCAGTATTTT	CASSQTWGGADTQYF
TRBV7-8	.	TRBJ2-1	.	TGTGCCAGCAGCTTAACGTTGCTCCGCTATGAGCAGTTCTTC	CASSLTLLRYEQFF
TRBV5-6	.	TRBJ2-3	.	TGTGCCAGCAGCCCGAGAAGGGCCGCAGGGTCTACAGATACGCAGTATTTT	CASSPRRAAGSTDTQYF
TRBV15	.	TRBJ2-5	.	TGTGCCACCAGCAGAGTGGTTGGGGGTGGTTGGACCCAGTACTTC	CATSRVVGGGWTQYF
TRBV28	.	TRBJ2-7	.	TGTGCCAGCAGTTTAATTGCACAGGTAACCTACGAGCAGTACTTC	CASSLIAQVTYEQYF
TRBV2	.	TRBJ2-3	TRBD2	TGTGCCAGCAGCGGGAGGGCCGGGGATACGCAGTATTTT	CASSGRAGDTQYF
TRBV9	.	TRBJ2-3	.	TGTGCCAGCAGCCTAGGGAGGGATACGCAGTATTTT	CASSLGRDTQYF
TRBV7-7	.	TRBJ2-2	.	TGTGCTAGCAGCTTTATAGCAGGCGGGGAGCTGTTTTTT	CASSFIAGGELFF
TRBV15	.	TRBJ1-2	.	TGTGCCACCAGCAAGAGAGGTGGGCAGACCTATCCTAACTATGGCTACACCTTC	CATSKRGGQTYPNYGYTF
TRBV25-1	.	TRBJ2-3	TRBD2	TGTGCCAGCAGTAAGGGACTAGCGGGAAACCGGCGCACAGATACGCAGTATTTT	CASSKGLAGNRRTDTQYF
TRBV5-6	once	TRBJ2-1	.	TGTGCCAGCAGCTTGTCGGGCAGGGCCTTGATCTTC	CASSLSGRALIF
TRBV9	.	TRBJ2-3	TRBD1	TGTGCCAGCGGGGGCAGCGTCACCGGGACAGTCCTAACTTCTAGCACAGATACGCAGTATTTT	CASGGSVTGTVLTSSTDTQYF
TRBV5-4	.	TRBJ1-1	.	TGTGCCAGCAGCTTGTCTGGGGGGGGGACTGAAGCTTTCTTT	CASSLSGGGTEAFF
TRBV7-9	.	TRBJ1-2	.	TGTGCCAGCAGCCAATCCCTCGACAGTCTTAACTATGGCTACACCTTC	CASSQSLDSLNYGYTF
TRBV19	.	TRBJ2-5	TRBD2	TGTGCCAGTAGTGGGGGGGAAAGTAACCAAGAGACCCAGTACTTC	CASSGGESNQETQYF
TRBV5-6	.	TRBJ2-7	.	TGTGCCAGCAGCTTGGGGCAGGGGTTCTCCTACGAGCAGTACTTC	CASSLGQGFSYEQYF
TRBV5-5	.	TRBJ1-5	.	TGTGCCAGCAGCTTGGGCGACATCGGGTCTTCAGCGCCCCAGCATTTT	CASSLGDIGSSAPQHF
TRBV7-2	.	TRBJ2-5	.	TGTGCCAGCACCTTAGCCGGGGGCCCAGAGACCCAGTACTTC	CASTLAGGPETQYF
TRBV19	.	TRBJ1-3	.	TGTGCCAGTAGGATTCGAGACACAGGAAACACCATATATTTT	CASRIRDTGNTIYF
TRBV7-2	.	TRBJ2-7	.	TGTGCCAGCAGCTTATTAGGCTCGGAGCAGTACTTC	CASSLLGSEQYF
TRBV25-1	.	TRBJ2-6	.	TGTGCCAGCAGGCAGGGGGGAATAGGGGCCAACGTCCTGACTTTC	CASRQGGIGANVLTF
TRBV7-9	.	TRBJ2-3	TRBD2	TGTGCCAGCAGCAAGGGACTAGCTAATACAGATACGCAGTATTTT	CASSKGLANTDTQYF
TRBV2	.	TRBJ2-3	TRBD2	TGTGCCAGCAGCGACGAACAACCGGGACATGAAACGAGCGGGAGTCCTGCAGATACGCAGTATTTT	CASSDEQPGHETSGSPADTQYF
TRBV5-1	once	TRBJ1-2	.	TGCGCCAGTTCCACCCACTCTGGGCAATCAGGTGGCTACACCTTC	CASSTHSGQSGGYTF
TRBV27	.	TRBJ2-7	.	TGTGCCAGCAGTTTTTTGGGGAAGGACGAGCAGTACTTC	CASSFLGKDEQYF
TRBV29-1	.	TRBJ2-1	TRBD1	TGCAGCGTCCTAAGACGGGACAGGGAATACAATGAGCAGTTCTTC	CSVLRRDREYNEQFF
TRBV6-1	.	TRBJ2-7	.	TGTGCCAGCAGGGCCCCTCTCTACGAGCAGTACTTC	CASRAPLYEQYF
TRBV7-9	few	TRBJ2-2	TRBD2	TGTGCCAGCAGAAGGACTAGCGGGAGTCCCACCGGGGAGCTGTTTTTT	CASRRTSGSPTGELFF
TRBV27	few	TRBJ2-1	.	TGTGCCAGCAGAAGAGGGGTCCCGGGCAATGAGCAGTTCTTC	CASRRGVPGNEQFF
TRBV28	.	TRBJ2-7	.	TGTGCCAGTATAAAGGGGGGGAATACCTACGAGCAGTACTTC	CASIKGGNTYEQYF
TRBV6-5	once	TRBJ2-7	.	TGTGCCAGCAGTTATCAGCTCTCCTACGAGCAGTACTTC	CASSYQLSYEQYF
TRBV18	.	TRBJ1-1	.	TGTGCCAGCTCACCACTGGGGGCAGTGAGAATGAACACTGAAGCTTTCTTT	CASSPLGAVRMNTEAFF
TRBV29-1	.	TRBJ2-7	TRBD2	TGCAGCGTTAGGGGTAGCGGGACGTACGAGCAGTACTTC	CSVRGSGTYEQYF
TRBV12-5	.	TRBJ1-1	.	TGTGCTAGTGGTCTGACGCTCGGGACGGGCACTGAAGCTTTCTTT	CASGLTLGTGTEAFF
TRBV11-2	.	TRBJ2-1	TRBD1	TGTGCCAGCAGCTTAGATCGACAGGGGATGCAGTTCTTC	CASSLDRQGMQFF
TRBV5-4	.	TRBJ2-1	.	TGTGCCAGCAGCCCTGAACTTCTCTCCTACAATGAGCAGTTCTTC	CASSPELLSYNEQFF
TRBV6-5	.	TRBJ1-2	.	TGTGCCAGCGCCCGGGACAACATCGGTGGCTACACCTTC	CASARDNIGGYTF
TRBV6-5	.	TRBJ2-7	.	TGTGCCAGCAGGACACAGGGTTTAGGTCGTGAGCAGTACTTC	CASRTQGLGREQYF
TRBV19	.	TRBJ2-1	.	TGTGCCAGTAGTATGGGGAGCTCCTACAATGAGCAGTTCTTC	CASSMGSSYNEQFF
TRBV19	.	TRBJ2-1	TRBD2	TGTGCCAGTAGTCCCCGGACTAGCGGGCCCGGAGAGCAGTTCTTC	CASSPRTSGPGEQFF
TRBV5-1	.	TRBJ2-2	TRBD2	TGCGCCAGCAGCGCGGTAGCGGGAGTTGAAACCGGGGAGCTGTTTTTT	CASSAVAGVETGELFF
TRBV2	.	TRBJ2-7	.	TGTGCCAGCAGTGAATCGGTCGGGAACTACGAGCAGTACTTC	CASSESVGNYEQYF